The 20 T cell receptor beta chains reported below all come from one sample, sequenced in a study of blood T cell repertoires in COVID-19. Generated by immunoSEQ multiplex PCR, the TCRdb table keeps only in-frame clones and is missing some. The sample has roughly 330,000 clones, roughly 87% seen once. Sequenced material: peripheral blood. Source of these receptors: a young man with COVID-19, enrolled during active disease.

CDR3 amino acids: CASSSQPTIRSSYEQYF. The CDR3 coding sequence is TGTGCCAGCAGCTCCCAACCCACTATAAGGAGCTCCTACGAGCAGTACTTC. This chain links TRBV7-2 with TRBJ2-7; D is undetermined. The CDR3 length is 17 residues. Germline CDR1 SGHTA, CDR2 FQGNSA. The V end lost 4 bases, the J end lost 0 bases, and 19 bases lay between the germline ends.

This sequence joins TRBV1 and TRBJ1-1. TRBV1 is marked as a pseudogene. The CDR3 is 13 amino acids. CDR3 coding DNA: TGCACCAGCAGCCAAGATAGCCTCACTGAAGCTTTCTTT. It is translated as CTSSQDSLTEAFF.

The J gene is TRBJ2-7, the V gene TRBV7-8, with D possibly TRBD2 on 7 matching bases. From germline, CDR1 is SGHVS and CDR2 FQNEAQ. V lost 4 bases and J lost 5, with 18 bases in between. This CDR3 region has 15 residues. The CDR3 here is CASSSLGGAMDEQYF. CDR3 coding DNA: TGTGCCAGCAGCTCCCTAGGGGGGGCGATGGACGAGCAGTACTTC. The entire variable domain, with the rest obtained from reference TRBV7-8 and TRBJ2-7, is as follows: GAGVSQSPRYKVAKRGQDVALRCDPISGHVSLFWYQQALGQGPEFLTYFQNEAQLDKSGLPSDRFFAERPEGSVSTLKIQRTQQEDSAVYLCASSSLGGAMDEQYFGPGTRLTVT.

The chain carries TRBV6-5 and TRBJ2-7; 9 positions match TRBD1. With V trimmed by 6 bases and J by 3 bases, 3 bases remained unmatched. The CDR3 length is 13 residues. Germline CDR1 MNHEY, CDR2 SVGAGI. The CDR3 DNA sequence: TGTGCCAGCAGAACAGGGGGCCACTACGAGCAGTACTTC. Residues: CASRTGGHYEQYF.

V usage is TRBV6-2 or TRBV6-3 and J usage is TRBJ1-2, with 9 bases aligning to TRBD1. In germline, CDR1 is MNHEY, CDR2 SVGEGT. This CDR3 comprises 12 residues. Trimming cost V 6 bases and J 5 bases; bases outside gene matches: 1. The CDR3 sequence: CASSGTGYGYTF. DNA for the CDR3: TGTGCCAGCAGCGGGACAGGGTATGGCTACACCTTC.

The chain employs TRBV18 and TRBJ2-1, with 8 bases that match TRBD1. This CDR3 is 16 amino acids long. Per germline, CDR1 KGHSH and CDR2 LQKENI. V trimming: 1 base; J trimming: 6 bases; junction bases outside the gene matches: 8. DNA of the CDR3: TGTGCCAGCTCACCACGGCAGGGGGCCCTCGGCAATGAGCAGTTCTTC. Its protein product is CASSPRQGALGNEQFF.

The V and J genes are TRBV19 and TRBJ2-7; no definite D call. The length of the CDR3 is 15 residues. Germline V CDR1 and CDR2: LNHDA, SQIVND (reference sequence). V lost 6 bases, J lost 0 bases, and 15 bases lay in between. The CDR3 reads CASRLEQDPSYEQYF. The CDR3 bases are TGTGCCAGTAGACTCGAGCAGGATCCCTCCTACGAGCAGTACTTC.

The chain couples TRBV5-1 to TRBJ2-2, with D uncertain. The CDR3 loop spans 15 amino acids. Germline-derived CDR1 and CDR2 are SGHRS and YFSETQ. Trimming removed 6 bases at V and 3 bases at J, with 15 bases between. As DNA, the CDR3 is TGCGCCAGCAATCTATTGGGTCAGGACACCGGGGAGCTGTTTTTT. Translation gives CASNLLGQDTGELFF. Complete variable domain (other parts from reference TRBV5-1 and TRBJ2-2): KAGVTQTPRYLIKTRGQQVTLSCSPISGHRSVSWYQQTPGQGLQFLFEYFSETQRNKGNFPGRFSGRQFSNSRSEMNVSTLELGDSALYLCASNLLGQDTGELFFGEGSRLTVL.

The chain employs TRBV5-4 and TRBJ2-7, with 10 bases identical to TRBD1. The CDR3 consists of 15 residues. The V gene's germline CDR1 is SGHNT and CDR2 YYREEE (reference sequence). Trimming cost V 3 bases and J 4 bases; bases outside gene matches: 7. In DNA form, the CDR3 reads TGTGCCAGCAGCTCTCGACAGGGGGCAAGGTACGAGCAGTACTTC. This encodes CASSSRQGARYEQYF.

The CDR3: CASSYSTGYTEAFF. The CDR3 DNA reads TGTGCCAGCAGTTACAGCACAGGGTACACTGAAGCTTTCTTT. The J gene is TRBJ1-1, the V gene TRBV6-6; possible D gene TRBD1, 6 bases. The germline V gene encodes CDR1 MNHNY and CDR2 SVGAGI (reference sequence). Trimming removed 2 bases at V and 3 bases at J, with 10 bases between. The CDR3 covers 14 residues.

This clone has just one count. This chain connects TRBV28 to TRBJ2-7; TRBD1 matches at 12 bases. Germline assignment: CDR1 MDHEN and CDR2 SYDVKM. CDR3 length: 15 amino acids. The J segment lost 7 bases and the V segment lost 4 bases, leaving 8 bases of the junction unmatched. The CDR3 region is CASSSPGQGAGEQYF. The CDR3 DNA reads TGTGCCAGCAGTTCCCCGGGACAGGGGGCGGGGGAGCAGTACTTC.

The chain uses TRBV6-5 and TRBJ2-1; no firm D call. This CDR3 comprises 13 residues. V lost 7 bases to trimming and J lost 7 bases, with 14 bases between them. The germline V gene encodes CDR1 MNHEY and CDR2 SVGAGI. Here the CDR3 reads CASIETGQNEQFF. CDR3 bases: TGTGCCAGCATCGAAACGGGTCAAAATGAGCAGTTCTTC.

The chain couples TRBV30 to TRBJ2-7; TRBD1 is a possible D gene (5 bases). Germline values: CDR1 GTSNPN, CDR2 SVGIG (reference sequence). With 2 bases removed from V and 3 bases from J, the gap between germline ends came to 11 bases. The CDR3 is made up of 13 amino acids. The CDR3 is CAWSRGYDYEQYF. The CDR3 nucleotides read TGTGCCTGGAGTAGGGGTTACGACTACGAGCAGTACTTC. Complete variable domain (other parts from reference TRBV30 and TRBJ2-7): SQTIHQWPATLVQPVGSPLSLECTVEGTSNPNLYWYRQAAGRGLQLLFYSVGIGQISSEVPQNLSASRPQDRQFILSSKKLLLSDSGFYLCAWSRGYDYEQYFGPGTRLTVT.

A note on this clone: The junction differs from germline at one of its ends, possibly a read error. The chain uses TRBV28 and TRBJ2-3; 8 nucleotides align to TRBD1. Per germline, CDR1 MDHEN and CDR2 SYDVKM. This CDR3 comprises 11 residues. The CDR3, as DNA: TGTGCCAGCAGTTTTGTTGGACAGGGAGATTTT. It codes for CASSFVGQGDF. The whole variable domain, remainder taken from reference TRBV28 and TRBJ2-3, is DVKVTQSSRYLVKRTGEKVFLECVQDMDHENMFWYRQDPGLGLRLIYFSYDVKMKEKGDIPEGYSVSREKKERFSLILESASTNQTSMYLCASSFVGQGDFGPGTRLTVL.

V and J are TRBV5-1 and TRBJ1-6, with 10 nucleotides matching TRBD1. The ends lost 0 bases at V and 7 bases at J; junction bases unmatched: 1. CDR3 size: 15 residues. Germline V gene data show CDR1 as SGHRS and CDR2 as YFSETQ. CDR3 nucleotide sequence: TGCGCCAGCAGCTTGGGGGGACAGGGGAATTCACCCCTCCACTTT. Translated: CASSLGGQGNSPLHF.

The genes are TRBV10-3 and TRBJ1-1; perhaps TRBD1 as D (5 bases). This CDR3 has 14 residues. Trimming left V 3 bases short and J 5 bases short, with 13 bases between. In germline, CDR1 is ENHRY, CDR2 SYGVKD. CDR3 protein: CAISDQGKKTEAFF. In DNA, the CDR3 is TGTGCCATCAGTGACCAGGGAAAGAAAACTGAAGCTTTCTTT.

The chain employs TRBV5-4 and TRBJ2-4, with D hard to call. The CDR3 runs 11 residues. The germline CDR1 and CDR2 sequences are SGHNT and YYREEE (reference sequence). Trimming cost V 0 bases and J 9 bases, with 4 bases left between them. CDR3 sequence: CASSLGGIQYF. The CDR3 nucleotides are TGTGCCAGCAGCTTGGGCGGCATTCAGTACTTC.

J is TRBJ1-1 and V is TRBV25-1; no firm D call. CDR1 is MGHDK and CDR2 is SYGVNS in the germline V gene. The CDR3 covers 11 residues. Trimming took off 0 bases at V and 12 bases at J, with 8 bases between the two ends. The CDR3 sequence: CASSEYPVTFF. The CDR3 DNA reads TGTGCCAGCAGTGAATATCCGGTAACTTTCTTT. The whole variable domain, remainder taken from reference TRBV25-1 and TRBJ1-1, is EADIYQTPRYLVIGTGKKITLECSQTMGHDKMYWYQQDPGMELHLIHYSYGVNSTEKGDLSSESTVSRIRTEHFPLTLESARPSHTSQYLCASSEYPVTFFGQGTRLTVV.

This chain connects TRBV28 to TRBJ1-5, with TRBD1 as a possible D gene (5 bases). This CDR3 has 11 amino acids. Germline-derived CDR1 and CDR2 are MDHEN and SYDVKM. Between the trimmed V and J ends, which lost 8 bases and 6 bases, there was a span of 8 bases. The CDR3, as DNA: TGTGCCAGCGGGGCCATTCAGCCCCAGCATTTT. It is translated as CASGAIQPQHF.

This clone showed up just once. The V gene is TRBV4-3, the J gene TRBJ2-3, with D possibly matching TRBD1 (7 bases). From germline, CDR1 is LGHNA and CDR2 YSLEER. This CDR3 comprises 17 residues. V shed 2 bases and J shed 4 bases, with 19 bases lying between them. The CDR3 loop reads CASSQQGGAGGADTQYF. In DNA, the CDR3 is TGCGCCAGCAGCCAACAAGGGGGCGCCGGGGGCGCAGATACGCAGTATTTT.